Sequencing of this TCR beta chain was carried out in a study of cytomegalovirus exposure and HLA in healthy donors. The PCR made use of 60 Vbeta and 13 Jbeta primers. Assay: immunoSEQ multiplex PCR; the TCRdb copy retains only in-frame clones and omits some. Of about 140,000 clones in the sample, roughly four fifths were seen once. This clone has at least ten counts. Its antigen is not known. The germline V gene encodes CDR1 SGHVS and CDR2 FQNEAQ. V dropped 1 base and J dropped 5 bases, with 9 bases sitting between them. The CDR3 is 15 residues long. The study's findings and limits: Immune exposure information comprised only CMV serostatus.

Sequencing was done on a sample of PBMCs. This TCR came from a human donor in good health. This chain joins TRBV7-8 and TRBJ1-6; D is unclear. The DNA for the CDR3 is TGTGCCAGCAGCTTAGTGTTACAGCATAATTCACCCCTCCACTTT. Its translation: CASSLVLQHNSPLHF.